Reported below is one TCR beta chain. Its antigen is still unknown. Profiling relied on immunoSEQ multiplex PCR, and the TCRdb table lists in-frame clones only, not all of them. The repertoire holds approximately 97,000 clones, with approximately 90% as singletons. There are 14 residues in the CDR3. The V gene's germline CDR1 is SQVTM and CDR2 ANQGSEA. The data derive from a study of siplizumab effects on memory and regulatory T cells. Study-level points and caveats: Left unconfirmed was the suppressive function of proliferating Tregs from siplizumab cultures.

The sample consisted of CD4+ T cells sorted from blood. The chain combines TRBV29-1 with TRBJ1-2; TRBD1 matches at 12 bases. This TCR was sampled from a human donor in good health. This CDR3 is CSAGTGGRNYGYTF. The CDR3 DNA sequence: TGCAGTGCCGGGACAGGGGGCCGTAACTATGGCTACACCTTC.